The 32 T cell receptor beta chains in this list originate from one sample, sequenced in a study of regulatory and conventional T cells in RAG deficiency. The sorted conventional CD4+ T cells were CD25-low and CD127-high, with genomic DNA sequenced. TCRdb's table, derived via immunoSEQ multiplex PCR, lists solely in-frame clones and lacks some. Of approximately 46,000 clones listed, 80% to 90% are singletons. The sample was also reused in another study, on regulatory T cells. This second study says: The primer mix had 52 TRBV and 13 TRBJ primers.

Sequenced input: CD4+ effector T cells sorted from blood. These receptors all come from a human donor in good health.

V is TRBV25-1 and J is TRBJ1-2; D is uncertain. Germline V gene data show CDR1 as MGHDK and CDR2 as SYGVNS. V gave up 6 bases and J gave up 4 bases, with 9 bases separating them. CDR3 length: 12 residues. CDR3 nucleotide sequence: TGTGCCAGCAGAAGAGGGAGCTATGGCTACACCTTC. Translated, it gives CASRRGSYGYTF.

The chain carries TRBV6-5 and TRBJ2-3, with TRBD2 matching over 9 bases. CDR1 and CDR2 from the germline V gene are MNHEY and SVGAGI. The CDR3 consists of 15 residues. After removal of 4 bases from V and 3 bases from J, the junction contained 5 bases not matched to a gene. The CDR3 region has the DNA TGTGCCAGCAGTTTCAAAGCGGGAGGTACAGATACGCAGTATTTT. Translation gives CASSFKAGGTDTQYF.

The chain recombines TRBV7-8 with TRBJ2-3; D uncertain. V was clipped by 5 bases and J by 3 bases, with 9 bases between them. Germline V gene sequence: CDR1 SGHVS, CDR2 FQNEAQ. The CDR3 has 13 residues. CDR3 residues: CASSAQKTDTQYF. CDR3 nucleotides: TGTGCCAGCAGCGCTCAGAAAACAGATACGCAGTATTTT.

This clone was counted a single time. This chain joins TRBV4-2 and TRBJ2-2; D possibly matches TRBD1 or TRBD2 (6 bases each). Germline V gene lookup returns CDR1 LGHNA and CDR2 YNFKEQ. Between the trimmed V and J ends, which lost 5 bases and 3 bases, there was a span of 10 bases. The CDR3 length is 14 residues. CDR3: CASSGGRDTGELFF. The CDR3, as DNA: TGTGCCAGCAGCGGGGGGCGGGACACCGGGGAGCTGTTTTTT.

The genes are TRBV19 and TRBJ1-2; no definite D call. Trimming left V 7 bases short and J 7 bases short, with 22 bases between. The CDR3 runs to 15 residues. Germline V gives CDR1 LNHDA, CDR2 SQIVND (reference sequence). This CDR3 is CASTDVDGTYGGYTF. In nucleotides, the CDR3 is TGTGCCAGTACCGATGTTGATGGCACCTATGGTGGCTACACCTTC.

The chain has TRBV28 and TRBJ1-2, with D uncertain. Germline CDR1 is MDHEN and CDR2 is SYDVKM. The CDR3 runs to 14 residues. V was shortened by 3 bases and J by 2 bases, with 10 bases between the two germline ends. The DNA for the CDR3 is TGTGCCAGCAGTTTTGAAGGGATAAACTATGGCTACACCTTC. This translates into CASSFEGINYGYTF.

The V call is TRBV19, the J call TRBJ1-1; a possible D gene is TRBD1 (5 bases). Looked up from germline, CDR1 is LNHDA and CDR2 is SQIVND (reference sequence). With 4 bases removed from V and 1 base from J, the gap between germline ends came to 7 bases. CDR3 size: 13 residues. The CDR3 region has the DNA TGTGCCAGTAGTAAGCAGGGGAACACTGAAGCTTTCTTT. Its protein is CASSKQGNTEAFF.

The chain is built from TRBV12-5 and TRBJ1-1; tentatively, D is TRBD1 (6 bases). With 0 bases removed from V and 4 bases from J, the gap between germline ends came to 12 bases. Per the germline V gene, CDR1 is LGHNT and CDR2 is FRNRAP. The CDR3 spans 15 residues. The CDR3 nucleotides read TGTGCTAGTGGTTTGGTATCAGGGGATGTCACTGAAGCTTTCTTT. It translates to CASGLVSGDVTEAFF.

The chain employs TRBV21-1 and TRBJ2-5. TRBV21-1 is assigned pseudogene status. There are 20 residues in the CDR3. CDR3 loop: CASSKDRGGAGTRGQETQYF. As DNA, the CDR3 is TGTGCCAGCAGCAAAGACCGCGGAGGGGCGGGGACCAGGGGCCAAGAGACCCAGTACTTC.

In its sample, this clone is medium-sized. This sequence joins TRBV7-6 and TRBJ2-2; TRBD1 agrees at 9 bases. Germline-derived CDR1 and CDR2 are SGHVS and FNYEAQ. V lost 5 bases and J lost 4; bases outside the gene matches: 5. The CDR3 length is 15 residues. The CDR3 sequence: CASSPRQGVTGELFF. DNA for the CDR3: TGTGCCAGCAGCCCACGACAGGGGGTCACCGGGGAGCTGTTTTTT.

J is TRBJ2-3 and V is TRBV14; either TRBD1 or TRBD2 may supply D (5 bases each). Germline CDR1 SGHDN, CDR2 FVKESK. The V end lost 4 bases, the J end lost 0 bases, and 11 bases lay between the germline ends. The CDR3 runs to 15 residues. This CDR3 is CASSRQLASTDTQYF. The CDR3 nucleotides read TGTGCCAGCAGCCGACAGCTAGCTAGCACAGATACGCAGTATTTT.

V is TRBV28 and J is TRBJ1-1; tentative D call: TRBD1 (6 bases). Trimming removed 6 bases from V and 5 bases from J, with 13 bases in between. Germline V gene lookup returns CDR1 MDHEN and CDR2 SYDVKM. There are 13 residues in the CDR3. This CDR3 reads CASSWEGGTEAFF. Written as DNA, the CDR3 is TGTGCCAGCAGCTGGGAAGGGGGAACTGAAGCTTTCTTT.

The gene calls are TRBV29-1 and TRBJ1-1; tentatively, D is TRBD1 (6 bases). The CDR3 is made up of 13 amino acids. CDR1 is SQVTM and CDR2 is ANQGSEA in the germline V gene. Between the trimmed V and J ends, which lost 7 bases and 4 bases, there was a span of 16 bases. CDR3 loop: CSALWGAGTEAFF. As DNA, the CDR3 is TGCAGCGCCCTGTGGGGGGCTGGCACTGAAGCTTTCTTT. Filled out from reference TRBV29-1 and TRBJ1-1, the complete variable domain reads SAVISQKPSRDICQRGTSLTIQCQVDSQVTMMFWYRQQPGQSLTLIATANQGSEATYESGFVIDKFPISRPNLTFSTLTVSNMSPEDSSIYLCSALWGAGTEAFFGQGTRLTVV.

This chain connects TRBV7-8 to TRBJ1-4; no definite D call. CDR3 length: 15 residues. V lost 5 bases to trimming and J lost 5 bases, with 15 bases between them. Germline-derived CDR1 and CDR2 are SGHVS and FQNEAQ. Here the CDR3 reads CASSREGIKNEKLFF. In nucleotides, the CDR3 is TGTGCCAGCAGCCGGGAGGGTATTAAGAATGAAAAACTGTTTTTT.

This clone was found once. V is TRBV7-7 and J is TRBJ2-5; D ambiguous. Germline loops: CDR1 SSHAT, CDR2 FNYEAQ (reference sequence). The CDR3 totals 11 residues. The CDR3 nucleotides read TGTGCTACAGAGGACCAAGAGACCCAGTACTTC. It is translated as CATEDQETQYF.

The rearrangement uses TRBV16 and TRBJ2-7; no reliable D call. The V and J ends lost 7 bases and 1 base respectively, with 20 bases between them. Per germline, CDR1 KGHSY and CDR2 FQNENV. The CDR3 loop spans 16 amino acids. CDR3 protein: CASIAQDSAASYEQYF. In DNA form, the CDR3 reads TGTGCCAGCATCGCCCAAGACTCAGCCGCGTCCTACGAGCAGTACTTC.

The V gene is TRBV6-1, the J gene TRBJ1-1; possibly TRBD1 for D (5 bases). Trimming shortened V by 8 bases and J by 0 bases, and 16 bases separated the two germline ends. There are 15 residues in the CDR3. The V gene's germline CDR1 is MNHNS and CDR2 SASEGT. CDR3 sequence (DNA): TGTGCCAGCGTTAGTATTGGACAAATGAACACTGAAGCTTTCTTT. Protein product: CASVSIGQMNTEAFF.

The chain employs TRBV4-2 and TRBJ2-7; either TRBD1 or TRBD2 may fit D (6 bases each). This CDR3 has 14 amino acids. V was trimmed by 2 bases and J by 7 bases, leaving 15 bases between them. Germline lookup yields CDR1 LGHNA and CDR2 YNFKEQ. The CDR3 loop is CASSQWGAIGEQYF. The DNA for the CDR3 is TGTGCCAGCAGCCAATGGGGGGCGATAGGAGAGCAGTACTTC.

The chain links TRBV28 to TRBJ2-2; TRBD1 aligns across 8 bases. The CDR3 loop spans 15 amino acids. J gave up 3 bases and V 7 bases, and 7 bases lay outside the gene matches. Germline values: CDR1 MDHEN, CDR2 SYDVKM. In DNA, the CDR3 is TGTGCCAGCACCTTACAGGGGGTGGACACCGGGGAGCTGTTTTTT. The encoded protein is CASTLQGVDTGELFF.

A few counts support this clone. The genes are TRBV7-9 and TRBJ2-3, with D possibly being TRBD1 (5 bases). Trimming stripped 3 bases from V and 5 bases from J, with 15 bases between. Germline V gives CDR1 SEHNR, CDR2 FQNEAQ (reference sequence). This CDR3 region has 15 residues. CDR3 sequence (DNA): TGTGCCAGCAGCTTTATGGGGCCGAGAGGAGATACGCAGTATTTT. Translation: CASSFMGPRGDTQYF.

The chain carries TRBV5-1 and TRBJ1-1; D call uncertain. Germline assignment: CDR1 SGHRS and CDR2 YFSETQ. Trimming stripped 0 bases from V and 3 bases from J, with 6 bases between. The CDR3 covers 13 residues. The CDR3 loop is CASSLDQYTEAFF. The CDR3 region has the DNA TGCGCCAGCAGCTTGGATCAGTACACTGAAGCTTTCTTT.

This sequence joins TRBV6-1 and TRBJ1-2; D remains ambiguous. CDR1 is MNHNS and CDR2 is SASEGT in the germline V gene. This CDR3 contains 11 residues. Trimming stripped 7 bases from V and 8 bases from J, with 11 bases between. DNA for the CDR3: TGTGCCAGCACAGTACTGGAAGGCTACACCTTC. It is translated as CASTVLEGYTF.

This clone was picked up a small number of times. J is TRBJ1-3 and V is TRBV11-3; 7 nucleotides match TRBD1. CDR3 size: 15 residues. Trimming cost V 7 bases and J 0 bases; bases outside gene matches: 6. The germline gives CDR1 SGHNT, CDR2 YENEEA. The CDR3 loop is CASNLGQSSGNTIYF. The CDR3 DNA reads TGTGCCAGCAACCTGGGACAGAGCTCTGGAAACACCATATATTTT.

This sequence joins TRBV28 and TRBJ1-2; possibly TRBD1 for D (6 bases). CDR1 is MDHEN, CDR2 SYDVKM, per germline. The V end lost 2 bases, the J end lost 5 bases, and 15 bases lay between the germline ends. The CDR3 covers 15 residues. The CDR3 bases are TGTGCCAGCAGTTTACCCCAGGGGATTGGGTATGGCTACACCTTC. Protein sequence: CASSLPQGIGYGYTF.

The table lists this clone with a count of one. CDR3 in DNA: TGTGCCAGCAGCGTAGCGCCCGGGCCGAACACTGAAGCTTTCTTT. Its translation: CASSVAPGPNTEAFF. The chain joins TRBV9 to TRBJ1-1; no reliable D call. Germline lookup yields CDR1 SGDLS and CDR2 YYNGEE. Trimming stripped 0 bases from V and 1 base from J, with 10 bases between. The CDR3 totals 15 residues.

This chain connects TRBV25-1 to TRBJ1-6; possible D gene TRBD1, 6 bases. V lost 3 bases to trimming and J lost 9 bases, with 9 bases between them. This CDR3 has 13 amino acids. Looked up from germline, CDR1 is MGHDK and CDR2 is SYGVNS. CDR3 bases: TGTGCCAGCAGTGAGGACAGACCTTCACCCCTCCACTTT. Amino acid sequence: CASSEDRPSPLHF.

CDR3 in amino acids: CASSLTDGLLNEKLFF. Written as DNA, the CDR3 is TGTGCCAGCAGTCTAACGGACGGCCTTCTTAATGAAAAACTGTTTTTT. V and J are TRBV28 and TRBJ1-4; D is uncertain. The V end was cut by 5 bases, the J end by 4 bases, with 17 bases between. CDR1 is MDHEN, CDR2 SYDVKM, per germline. This CDR3 has 16 amino acids.

The CDR3 loop is CASSWGPGQAGNEQFF. In DNA, the CDR3 is TGCGCCAGCAGCTGGGGCCCGGGACAGGCGGGCAATGAGCAGTTCTTC. The rearrangement joins TRBV5-1 to TRBJ2-1; 8 positions match TRBD1. V trimming: 3 bases; J trimming: 6 bases; junction bases outside the gene matches: 11. CDR1 SGHRS and CDR2 YFSETQ come from the germline V gene. The CDR3 extends over 16 amino acids.

This clone was seen once. This chain joins TRBV6-5 and TRBJ1-6; 9 bases agree with TRBD1. V dropped 5 bases and J dropped 17; count of bases not matched to a gene: 10. The germline CDR1 and CDR2 sequences are MNHEY and SVGAGI. The CDR3 totals 13 residues. The CDR3 DNA follows: TGTGCCAGCAGTCGGGACAGGGTAACAGGGATCCACTTT. Protein sequence: CASSRDRVTGIHF.

In its sample, this clone was seen a few times. V and J are TRBV19 and TRBJ1-6; TRBD1 matches at 7 bases. The V gene end was trimmed by 4 bases and the J gene end by 6 bases; junction bases not matched to a gene: 3. Germline V gene data show CDR1 as LNHDA and CDR2 as SQIVND (reference sequence). There are 14 residues in the CDR3. CDR3 sequence reads: CASSTGQVNSPLHF. DNA for the CDR3: TGTGCCAGTAGTACCGGACAGGTTAATTCACCCCTCCACTTT.

This chain connects TRBV7-9 to TRBJ2-7, with a possible D match to TRBD2 (5 bases). From germline, CDR1 is SEHNR and CDR2 FQNEAQ (reference sequence). There are 15 residues in the CDR3. With 3 bases removed from V and 3 bases from J, the gap between germline ends came to 15 bases. The CDR3 reads CASSLGQAGNYEQYF. CDR3 DNA: TGTGCCAGCAGCTTGGGCCAGGCGGGCAACTACGAGCAGTACTTC.

The rearrangement joins TRBV7-9 to TRBJ1-1; D unclear. In germline, CDR1 is SEHNR, CDR2 FQNEAQ (reference sequence). V lost 2 bases and J 6 bases, leaving 7 bases between the germline ends. The CDR3 runs 12 residues. The CDR3 DNA sequence: TGTGCCAGCAGCTTAACCATGGCTGAAGCTTTCTTT. This gives the protein CASSLTMAEAFF.